Each of the 32 T cell receptor beta chains below was sequenced from the same sample in a study of shared clonotypes between healthy human individuals. CD45RO-negative cells were positively selected for CCR7, leaving out terminally differentiated effector memory CD45RA+ cells. Some clones are missing from TCRdb's copy, which holds only in-frame ones; the method was immunoSEQ multiplex PCR. The sample lists roughly 810,000 clones; 96% were seen once. The sequenced sample consisted of naive CD8+ T cells sorted from blood. Source of these receptors: a young man in good health.

The gene calls are TRBV9 and TRBJ2-7, with 10 bases identical to TRBD2. The CDR3 loop spans 17 amino acids. Germline V gene lookup returns CDR1 SGDLS and CDR2 YYNGEE. V was clipped by 0 bases and J by 0 bases; unmatched bases: 6. CDR3 DNA: TGTGCCAGCAGCGTAGTCGGACTAGCGGCCAGCTCCTACGAGCAGTACTTC. Translated, it gives CASSVVGLAASSYEQYF.

The gene calls are TRBV27 and TRBJ2-7; D is possibly TRBD2 (5 bases). CDR1 MNHEY and CDR2 SMNVEV come from the germline V gene (reference sequence). The CDR3 extends over 14 amino acids. Trimming removed 5 bases at V and 3 bases at J, with 14 bases between. The CDR3 region has the DNA TGTGCCAGCAGTCGAGGACTCCGGGGCTACGAGCAGTACTTC. Protein product: CASSRGLRGYEQYF.

The chain combines TRBV2 with TRBJ2-7; 8 positions match TRBD2. Trimming at V came to 2 bases and at J to 2 bases, leaving 8 bases not matched to a gene. The CDR3 spans 16 residues. Germline loops: CDR1 SNHLY, CDR2 FYNNEI. CDR3 loop: CASSESRGREAYEQYF. The CDR3 DNA reads as TGTGCCAGCAGTGAATCCCGGGGGCGGGAGGCCTACGAGCAGTACTTC.

The chain couples TRBV5-1 to TRBJ1-1; D gene uncertain. V lost 0 bases and J lost 10, with 13 bases in between. The CDR3 contains 13 residues. Germline CDR1 and CDR2: SGHRS and YFSETQ. CDR3 DNA sequence: TGCGCCAGCAGCTTGGGGGTGGTTGGGCCAGCTTTCTTT. Translating gives CASSLGVVGPAFF.

The chain is built from TRBV19 and TRBJ2-7; D possibly matches TRBD1 or TRBD2 (5 bases each). V lost 8 bases and J 2 bases, leaving 10 bases between the germline ends. In germline, CDR1 is LNHDA, CDR2 SQIVND (reference sequence). The CDR3 extends over 12 amino acids. For the CDR3, the DNA is TGTGCCAGTGCCCGGGGCCCCTACGAGCAGTACTTC. Protein: CASARGPYEQYF. The full variable domain, completed using reference TRBV19 and TRBJ2-7, is DGGITQSPKYLFRKEGQNVTLSCEQNLNHDAMYWYRQDPGQGLRLIYYSQIVNDFQKGDIAEGYSVSREKKESFPLTVTSAQKNPTAFYLCASARGPYEQYFGPGTRLTVT.

The chain has TRBV27 and TRBJ2-1; D assignment may be TRBD1 or TRBD2 (5 bases each). Trimming took 6 bases from V and 7 from J, leaving 19 bases between them. The CDR3 consists of 15 residues. Germline CDR1 reads MNHEY; CDR2 reads SMNVEV (reference sequence). DNA of the CDR3: TGTGCCAGCAGACAAGGAACGGGGCCCTGGAATGAGCAGTTCTTC. The encoded protein is CASRQGTGPWNEQFF.

This chain connects TRBV30 to TRBJ2-2; TRBD1 aligns across 7 bases. This CDR3 is 14 amino acids long. Germline V lookup: CDR1 GTSNPN, CDR2 SVGIG (reference sequence). V was pared by 0 bases and J by 4 bases, with 2 bases of the junction left unmatched. CDR3 loop: CAWSVGQSTGELFF. The CDR3 DNA reads as TGTGCCTGGAGTGTGGGACAGAGCACCGGGGAGCTGTTTTTT.

The chain joins TRBV28 to TRBJ1-1; 7 bases match TRBD1. CDR3 length: 14 residues. V lost 7 bases to trimming and J lost 3 bases; unmatched junction nucleotides: 8. Germline-derived CDR1 and CDR2 are MDHEN and SYDVKM. CDR3 residues: CASTHRGGHTEAFF. The DNA of the CDR3 is TGTGCCAGCACCCACAGGGGCGGACACACTGAAGCTTTCTTT.

The chain carries TRBV27 and TRBJ2-5; 13 bases map to TRBD2. This CDR3 contains 17 residues. The V gene end was trimmed by 5 bases and the J gene end by 5 bases; junction bases not matched to a gene: 11. Germline CDR1 and CDR2: MNHEY and SMNVEV (reference sequence). As DNA, the CDR3 is TGTGCCAGCAGTAAACGGACTAGCGGGAGATATAGGGAGACCCAGTACTTC. This codes for CASSKRTSGRYRETQYF.

This rearrangement joins TRBV19 to TRBJ2-1; D gene unclear. V was pared by 2 bases and J by 8 bases, with 7 bases between. Germline V gene sequence: CDR1 LNHDA, CDR2 SQIVND (reference sequence). The CDR3 runs to 12 residues. DNA for the CDR3: TGTGCCAGTAGTATATCGAGCGATGAGCAGTTCTTC. Its protein is CASSISSDEQFF. The complete variable domain, with remaining parts taken from reference TRBV19 and TRBJ2-1, reads DGGITQSPKYLFRKEGQNVTLSCEQNLNHDAMYWYRQDPGQGLRLIYYSQIVNDFQKGDIAEGYSVSREKKESFPLTVTSAQKNPTAFYLCASSISSDEQFFGPGTRLTVL.

Notes on this clone: This sample also contains other DNA sequences that code for the same CDR3. CDR3 nucleotide sequence: TGCGCCAGCAGCCAAGAAGGGCGCAGCTACGAGCAGTACTTC. Amino acids: CASSQEGRSYEQYF. The chain joins TRBV4-1 to TRBJ2-7; D remains unclear. V gave up 0 bases and J gave up 3 bases, with 9 bases separating them. The length of the CDR3 is 14 residues. The germline V gene encodes CDR1 MGHRA and CDR2 YSYEKL.

J is TRBJ2-1 and V is TRBV29-1; D ambiguous. Germline CDR1 reads SQVTM; CDR2 reads ANQGSEA. CDR3 length: 13 amino acids. Deletions cut 6 bases from V and 0 bases from J, with 9 bases between. CDR3 protein: CSVGEHSYNEQFF. As DNA, the CDR3 is TGCAGCGTGGGTGAGCACTCCTACAATGAGCAGTTCTTC.

This chain joins TRBV7-9 and TRBJ2-3; D is possibly TRBD1 (6 bases). Per germline, CDR1 SEHNR and CDR2 FQNEAQ (reference sequence). The V and J ends lost 3 bases and 4 bases respectively, with 8 bases between them. The CDR3 has 13 amino acids. CDR3 sequence (DNA): TGTGCCAGCAGCTTCAGGGGTCCAGATACGCAGTATTTT. Its translation: CASSFRGPDTQYF.

The chain has TRBV7-9 and TRBJ1-2; D is ambiguous. V shed 8 bases and J shed 4 bases, with 11 bases lying between them. The CDR3 is 12 residues long. CDR1 SEHNR and CDR2 FQNEAQ come from the germline V gene (reference sequence). The CDR3 nucleotides read TGTGCCAGCGAAGGTCGGCTCTATGGCTACACCTTC. Encoded protein: CASEGRLYGYTF.

Concerning this clone itself: The same CDR3 is also encoded by other DNA sequences in this sample. The gene calls are TRBV5-1 and TRBJ2-7; D possibly corresponds to TRBD2 (5 bases). Germline V gene sequence: CDR1 SGHRS, CDR2 YFSETQ. Between the trimmed V and J ends, which lost 5 bases and 0 bases, there was a span of 6 bases. This CDR3 region has 12 residues. Here the CDR3 reads CASSGGSYEQYF. The CDR3 DNA reads TGCGCCAGCAGTGGAGGCTCCTACGAGCAGTACTTC.

The gene calls are TRBV18 and TRBJ1-5; no firm D call. CDR3 size: 17 residues. Germline loops: CDR1 KGHSH, CDR2 LQKENI. V lost 0 bases and J lost 2, with 14 bases in between. The CDR3 here is CASSPPEEGAGNQPQHF. CDR3 in DNA: TGTGCCAGCTCACCACCAGAGGAAGGAGCTGGCAATCAGCCCCAGCATTTT. Looking up the rest from reference TRBV18 and TRBJ1-5 gives the full variable domain: NAGVMQNPRHLVRRRGQEARLRCSPMKGHSHVYWYRQLPEEGLKFMVYLQKENIIDESGMPKERFSAEFPKEGPSILRIQQVVRGDSAAYFCASSPPEEGAGNQPQHFGDGTRLSIL.

The chain employs TRBV9 and TRBJ1-1; D is possibly TRBD1 (5 bases). CDR3 size: 14 residues. Per germline, CDR1 SGDLS and CDR2 YYNGEE. Trimming shortened V by 3 bases and J by 9 bases, and 18 bases separated the two germline ends. This chain's CDR3 is CASSGPWTIDQAFF. Here the CDR3 DNA reads TGTGCCAGCAGCGGACCCTGGACAATCGACCAAGCTTTCTTT. Filled out from reference TRBV9 and TRBJ1-1, the complete variable domain reads DSGVTQTPKHLITATGQRVTLRCSPRSGDLSVYWYQQSLDQGLQFLIQYYNGEERAKGNILERFSAQQFPDLHSELNLSSLELGDSALYFCASSGPWTIDQAFFGQGTRLTVV.

The J gene is TRBJ2-1, the V gene TRBV7-9, with D hard to call. Trimming removed 2 bases from V and 15 bases from J, with 17 bases in between. The germline V gene encodes CDR1 SEHNR and CDR2 FQNEAQ (reference sequence). The CDR3 spans 13 residues. The DNA of the CDR3 is TGTGCCAGCAGCTTATCATCCCCCTACTTTTTGTTCTTC. This encodes CASSLSSPYFLFF.

CDR3 region: CASSVDPTNTGELFF. The CDR3 DNA follows: TGTGCCAGCAGCGTGGACCCCACGAACACCGGGGAGCTGTTTTTT. This chain links TRBV9 with TRBJ2-2; D is undetermined. The V gene lost 2 bases and the J gene lost 0 bases, with 8 bases spanning the gap. The CDR3 has 15 amino acids. CDR1 SGDLS and CDR2 YYNGEE come from the germline V gene.

In this sample, this clone turned up once. The chain has TRBV29-1 and TRBJ2-1, with 9 bases identical to TRBD2. The V gene end was trimmed by 0 bases and the J gene end by 8 bases; junction bases not matched to a gene: 17. Germline lookup yields CDR1 SQVTM and CDR2 ANQGSEA. This CDR3 region has 18 residues. DNA for the CDR3: TGCAGCGTTGAAGACGGCTCCGGGACTAGCACAATCGACGATGAGCAGTTCTTC. As protein: CSVEDGSGTSTIDDEQFF.

The rearrangement links TRBV5-1 to TRBJ2-7; possibly TRBD1 or TRBD2 for D (5 bases each). The ends were cut back, 2 bases at V and 4 bases at J, with 13 bases in the middle. This CDR3 region has 14 residues. Germline-derived CDR1 and CDR2 are SGHRS and YFSETQ. Here the CDR3 DNA reads TGCGCCAGCAGCTTAACGGGACCAGGTTACGAGCAGTACTTC. Translated, it gives CASSLTGPGYEQYF.

The V gene is TRBV6-5, the J gene TRBJ2-7; TRBD1 matches at 7 bases. Germline trimming cut 0 bases from V and 6 bases from J; bases unmatched to any gene: 5. Germline V gene sequence: CDR1 MNHEY, CDR2 SVGAGI. The CDR3 spans 14 residues. The CDR3 region is CASSYSTGSGEQYF. For the CDR3, the DNA is TGTGCCAGCAGTTACTCGACAGGGTCAGGCGAGCAGTACTTC.

V usage is TRBV9 and J usage is TRBJ1-1; D call uncertain. V lost 0 bases and J lost 0, with 6 bases in between. Germline V CDR1 and CDR2: SGDLS, YYNGEE. The CDR3 has 14 residues. The CDR3 bases are TGTGCCAGCAGCGTAGCAGGTCTGAACACTGAAGCTTTCTTT. It specifies CASSVAGLNTEAFF.

This clone has a single count. V and J are TRBV5-5 and TRBJ2-5, with D uncertain. Germline CDR1 is SGHKS and CDR2 is YYEKEE (reference sequence). The CDR3 spans 14 residues. V lost 2 bases to trimming and J lost 0 bases, with 8 bases between them. The CDR3 nucleotides are TGTGCCAGCAGCTTCACATCGTACCAAGAGACCCAGTACTTC. Translation: CASSFTSYQETQYF.

This clone was seen a few times. Other DNA sequences within the sample encode an identical CDR3. J is TRBJ2-2 and V is TRBV27; no reliable D call. V was cut by 5 bases and J by 0 bases, with 1 base left in between. CDR3 length: 12 amino acids. In germline, CDR1 is MNHEY, CDR2 SMNVEV (reference sequence). CDR3 sequence: CASSPNTGELFF. CDR3 bases: TGTGCCAGCAGTCCGAACACCGGGGAGCTGTTTTTT.

V and J are TRBV28 and TRBJ2-5; D is unclear. From germline, CDR1 is MDHEN and CDR2 SYDVKM. This CDR3 comprises 13 residues. Trimming took off 4 bases at V and 0 bases at J, with 6 bases between the two ends. CDR3 sequence (DNA): TGTGCCAGCAGTTCAGACTACCAAGAGACCCAGTACTTC. This gives the protein CASSSDYQETQYF.

This clone was found once. The chain carries TRBV15 and TRBJ1-2, with unresolved D. Germline V gene sequence: CDR1 LNHNV, CDR2 YYDKDF (reference sequence). V shed 7 bases and J shed 0 bases, with 6 bases lying between them. CDR3 length: 12 residues. The CDR3 coding sequence is TGTGCCACCATTTCCCCTAACTATGGCTACACCTTC. Encoded protein: CATISPNYGYTF.

The chain combines TRBV27 with TRBJ1-5; D may be TRBD1 (6 bases). The V and J ends lost 6 bases and 6 bases respectively, with 18 bases between them. Germline V gives CDR1 MNHEY, CDR2 SMNVEV (reference sequence). There are 15 residues in the CDR3. The DNA of the CDR3 is TGTGCCAGCAGCCCAGGGGACCACGCTGTTCAGCCCCAGCATTTT. The encoded protein is CASSPGDHAVQPQHF.

This sequence joins TRBV28 and TRBJ2-4; possible D gene TRBD2, 5 bases. The V gene's germline CDR1 is MDHEN and CDR2 SYDVKM. CDR3 length: 12 amino acids. Trimming removed 4 bases from V and 14 bases from J, with 15 bases in between. CDR3 sequence: CASSSLGVAEYF. For the CDR3, the DNA is TGTGCCAGCAGTTCCCTCGGGGTAGCCGAGTACTTC.

V is TRBV11-2 and J is TRBJ2-7; D may match TRBD1 or TRBD2 (5 bases each). This CDR3 has 16 residues. Germline V gives CDR1 SGHAT, CDR2 FQNNGV. V lost 5 bases to trimming and J lost 0 bases, with 17 bases between them. The DNA of the CDR3 is TGTGCCAGCAGCCCTATGGGGGTAACTAGCTCCTACGAGCAGTACTTC. Amino acids: CASSPMGVTSSYEQYF.

The chain recombines TRBV7-9 with TRBJ2-1, with D perhaps assigned TRBD1 or TRBD2 (6 bases each). The V gene lost 5 bases and the J gene lost 6 bases, with 17 bases spanning the gap. From germline, CDR1 is SEHNR and CDR2 FQNEAQ (reference sequence). There are 15 residues in the CDR3. The CDR3 bases are TGTGCCAGCAGCCCCTTGACACAGGGAGGCAATGAGCAGTTCTTC. It specifies CASSPLTQGGNEQFF.

This clone has only one observation. The CDR3 here is CASSEGPTDTQYF. Written as DNA, the CDR3 is TGTGCCAGCAGTGAAGGCCCCACAGATACGCAGTATTTT. J is TRBJ2-3 and V is TRBV2; D is ambiguous. This CDR3 has 13 amino acids. CDR1 is SNHLY and CDR2 is FYNNEI in the germline V gene. The V gene lost 1 base and the J gene lost 2 bases, with 4 bases spanning the gap.